Given below is one T cell receptor beta chain in context. No antigen is known for it. The germline gives CDR1 SGHKS, CDR2 YYEKEE (reference sequence). Trimming left V 0 bases short and J 0 bases short, with 10 bases between. The CDR3 totals 16 residues. Use of 60 Vbeta and 13 Jbeta primers characterized the PCR. Data came from immunoSEQ multiplex PCR; TCRdb stores just in-frame clones and leaves some out. The sample lists around 120,000 clones, roughly 84% occurring once. This specimen comes from a study of cytomegalovirus exposure and HLA in healthy donors. General observations from the study: Per published accounts, TCR beta sequences correctly predicted the HLA-A and HLA-B alleles of most subjects. Later analysis demonstrated an association between a missense DCLRE1C variant and TCR beta V- and J-gene trimming.

The sequenced sample consisted of PBMCs. The receptor's source is a girl aged 2 to 9 in good health and CMV-seronegative. The V and J genes are TRBV5-5 and TRBJ2-1, with D maybe TRBD1 (6 bases). In nucleotides, the CDR3 is TGTGCCAGCAGCTTGGTAGGGGGTAACTCCTACAATGAGCAGTTCTTC. Its protein product is CASSLVGGNSYNEQFF. The full variable domain, with the rest looked up from reference TRBV5-5 and TRBJ2-1, is DAGVTQSPTHLIKTRGQQVTLRCSPISGHKSVSWYQQVLGQGPQFIFQYYEKEERGRGNFPDRFSARQFPNYSSELNVNALLLGDSALYLCASSLVGGNSYNEQFFGPGTRLTVL.